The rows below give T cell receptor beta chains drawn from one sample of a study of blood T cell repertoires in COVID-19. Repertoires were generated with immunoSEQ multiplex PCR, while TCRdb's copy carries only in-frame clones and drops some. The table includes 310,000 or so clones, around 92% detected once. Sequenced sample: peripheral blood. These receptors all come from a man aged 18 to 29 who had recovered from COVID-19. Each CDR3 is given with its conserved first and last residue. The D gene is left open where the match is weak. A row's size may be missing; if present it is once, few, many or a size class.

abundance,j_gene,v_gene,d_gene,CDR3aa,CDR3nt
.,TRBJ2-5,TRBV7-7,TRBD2,CASSLRLAGGPVQETQYF,TGTGCTAGCAGCTTACGACTAGCGGGGGGGCCCGTCCAAGAGACCCAGTACTTC
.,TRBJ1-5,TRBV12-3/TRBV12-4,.,CASSVYSNQPQHF,TGTGCCAGCAGTGTCTATAGCAATCAGCCCCAGCATTTT
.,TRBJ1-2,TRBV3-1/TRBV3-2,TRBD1,CASSRQGIVGYTF,TGTGCCAGCAGCCGACAGGGGATAGTTGGCTACACCTTC
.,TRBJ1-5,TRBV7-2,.,CASSLYEGYQPQHF,TGTGCCAGCAGCTTATATGAGGGTTATCAGCCCCAGCATTTT
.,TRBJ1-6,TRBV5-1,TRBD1,CASSTRDREPLHF,TGCGCCAGCAGCACCCGGGACAGGGAACCCCTCCACTTT
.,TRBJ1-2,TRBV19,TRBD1,CASSVNTGAPIGYTF,TGTGCCAGTAGTGTTAACACAGGGGCCCCCATTGGCTACACCTTC
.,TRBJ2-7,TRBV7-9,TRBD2,CASSLALGLAGQSSYEQYF,TGTGCCAGCAGCTTAGCATTGGGTCTAGCGGGACAATCCTCCTACGAGCAGTACTTC
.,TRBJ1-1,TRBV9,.,CASSVVRGNTEAFF,TGTGCCAGCAGCGTAGTTCGGGGGAACACTGAAGCTTTCTTT
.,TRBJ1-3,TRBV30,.,CAWRGAWDTDFGNTIYF,TGTGCCTGGAGGGGGGCGTGGGACACAGACTTTGGAAACACCATATATTTT
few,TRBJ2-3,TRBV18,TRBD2,CASSPGGGPTDTQYF,TGTGCCAGCTCCCCGGGGGGGGGCCCTACAGATACGCAGTATTTT
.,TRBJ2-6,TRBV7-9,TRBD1,CASSLPGQGNHGANVLTF,TGTGCCAGCAGCTTACCGGGACAGGGAAATCATGGGGCCAACGTCCTGACTTTC
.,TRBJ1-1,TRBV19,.,CASREGYTEAFF,TGTGCCAGTAGAGAGGGTTACACTGAAGCTTTCTTT
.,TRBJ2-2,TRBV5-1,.,CASRAGVTGELFF,TGCGCCAGCAGGGCAGGGGTCACCGGGGAGCTGTTTTTT
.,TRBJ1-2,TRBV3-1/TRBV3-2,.,CASSQDRGVGYTF,TGTGCCAGCAGCCAAGATCGGGGGGTCGGCTACACCTTC
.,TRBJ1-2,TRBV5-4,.,CASSSGTTGGYTF,TGTGCCAGCAGCTCCGGGACAACGGGTGGCTACACCTTC
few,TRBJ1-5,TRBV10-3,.,CAISPSREGNQPQHF,TGTGCCATCAGTCCCAGCAGGGAGGGTAATCAGCCCCAGCATTTT
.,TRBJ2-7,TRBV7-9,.,CASSLDGTPFYEQYF,TGTGCCAGCAGCTTAGATGGGACACCCTTCTACGAGCAGTACTTC
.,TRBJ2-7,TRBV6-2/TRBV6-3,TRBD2,CASSYQKLGLAGGLSSYEQYF,TGTGCCAGCAGTTACCAAAAACTCGGACTAGCGGGGGGTCTGAGCTCCTACGAGCAGTACTTC
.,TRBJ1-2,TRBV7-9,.,CASSSDSQGPNYGYTF,TGTGCCAGCAGCTCTGACTCACAGGGCCCCAACTATGGCTACACCTTC
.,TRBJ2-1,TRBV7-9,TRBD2,CASSLGLAGEIDNEQFF,TGTGCCAGCAGCTTAGGACTAGCGGGAGAAATCGACAATGAGCAGTTCTTC
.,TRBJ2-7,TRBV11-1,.,CASSRGVGEQYF,TGTGCCAGCAGCCGCGGGGTGGGCGAGCAGTACTTC
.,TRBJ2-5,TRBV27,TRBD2,CASSSPLRGGLEETQYF,TGTGCCAGCAGTTCCCCCCTTCGGGGGGGCCTGGAAGAGACCCAGTACTTC
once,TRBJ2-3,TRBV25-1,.,CASSALVFRVSGSDTQYF,TGTGCCAGCAGTGCGCTCGTGTTCCGTGTAAGTGGCTCAGATACGCAGTATTTT
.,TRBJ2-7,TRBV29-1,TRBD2,CSVEGREDNSYEQYF,TGCAGCGTTGAAGGTCGGGAGGATAATTCCTACGAGCAGTACTTC
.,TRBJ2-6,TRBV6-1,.,CASSDASSGANVLTF,TGTGCCAGCAGTGATGCCAGCTCTGGGGCCAACGTCCTGACTTTC
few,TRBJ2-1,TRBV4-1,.,CASSQGLYNEQFF,TGCGCCAGCAGCCAAGGACTTTACAATGAGCAGTTCTTC
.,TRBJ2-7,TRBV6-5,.,CASSYVDTSYEQYF,TGTGCCAGCAGTTACGTGGACACCTCCTACGAGCAGTACTTC
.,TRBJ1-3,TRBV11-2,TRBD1,CASSLITGGSGNTIYF,TGTGCCAGCAGCCTCATCACAGGGGGCAGTGGAAACACCATATATTTT
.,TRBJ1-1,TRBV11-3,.,CASSLGRTEAFF,TGTGCCAGCAGCCTGGGGAGGACTGAAGCTTTCTTT